What follows describes a single TCR beta chain. What it recognizes is unknown. The data were obtained in a study of a mutant IDH1 vaccine in newly diagnosed glioma. Study overall: Beforehand, treatment had been radiotherapy, temozolomide, or both; the majority received both.

The time point is: week 35, safety follow-up. The content of each vaccine dose was 300 ug of mutant IDH1 20-mer peptide, and topical imiquimod accompanied it. Every donor had a new WHO grade 3 or 4 astrocytoma that was IDH1-mutant, with loss of nuclear ATRX. The V and J ends lost 5 bases and 4 bases respectively, with 14 bases between them. Per germline, CDR1 SGHTA and CDR2 FQGNSA. The CDR3 totals 14 residues. The study, taken as a whole, reports: Immune responses induced by vaccination arose in under 95% of the patients.

Libraries were prepared by immunoSEQ multiplex PCR; TCRdb keeps only in-frame clonotypes and omits some of them. Among about 66,000 clones listed, about 73% were seen once. The sequences come from PBMCs, collected from a glioma patient whose treatment included an IDH1 peptide vaccine. J is TRBJ2-5 and V is TRBV7-2; D is ambiguous. The source of this sequence is a man aged 50 to 60 with glioma. The CDR3 loop reads CASSPRYSPETQYF. CDR3 in DNA: TGTGCCAGCAGCCCTAGGTATTCCCCAGAGACCCAGTACTTC.